This is a list of T cell receptor beta chains from one sample in a study of T-cell memory formation after mild COVID-19. MiXCR, applied by TCRdb to the 5' RACE reads, yields one record per CDR3 protein. The sample yields fewer than 450,000 distinct CDR3 sequences, around 21% seen once. The material sequenced was PBMCs or a T cell subset sorted from them (not recorded which). The receptors originated from an adult woman who had mild COVID-19 (a few samples of this study predate the infection). Cell type and time point are not known. CDR3s include the opening cysteine and the closing phenylalanine or tryptophan. The order of the fields is D gene, V gene, clone size, J gene, CDR3 protein, CDR3 DNA. A D gene is named only where the DNA matches it firmly. Size is omitted from some rows. Given values are once, few, many or a class for expanded clones.

D gene: TRBD2
V gene: TRBV6-5
clone size: few
J gene: TRBJ2-6
CDR3 protein: CASSYSKGGLAGAVLTF
CDR3 DNA: TGTGCCAGCAGTTATTCGAAGGGTGGACTAGCGGGAGCCGTCCTGACTTTC

D gene: NA
V gene: TRBV4-1
clone size: NA
J gene: TRBJ1-1
CDR3 protein: CASSQPAQGDTEAFF
CDR3 DNA: TGCGCCAGCAGCCAACCGGCGCAGGGTGACACTGAAGCTTTCTTT

D gene: NA
V gene: TRBV24-1
clone size: few
J gene: TRBJ2-7
CDR3 protein: CATSDSGQNDYSYEQYF
CDR3 DNA: TGTGCCACCAGTGATTCCGGACAGAACGATTACTCCTACGAGCAGTACTTC

D gene: TRBD1
V gene: TRBV20-1
clone size: NA
J gene: TRBJ1-1
CDR3 protein: CSARTGAIEAFF
CDR3 DNA: TGCAGTGCTAGAACAGGGGCTATTGAAGCTTTCTTT

D gene: NA
V gene: TRBV19
clone size: NA
J gene: TRBJ2-7
CDR3 protein: CASSPSQTGSGYEQYF
CDR3 DNA: TGTGCCAGTAGTCCCTCCCAGACAGGCTCGGGTTACGAGCAGTACTTC

D gene: TRBD2
V gene: TRBV5-1
clone size: NA
J gene: TRBJ2-1
CDR3 protein: CASSPNLAGVDEQFF
CDR3 DNA: TGCGCCAGCAGCCCCAACCTAGCGGGGGTTGATGAGCAGTTCTTC

D gene: NA
V gene: TRBV6-5
clone size: few
J gene: TRBJ1-3
CDR3 protein: CASSYNTGSGNTIYF
CDR3 DNA: TGTGCCAGCAGTTACAACACGGGGTCCGGAAACACCATATATTTT

D gene: TRBD2
V gene: TRBV18
clone size: NA
J gene: TRBJ2-7
CDR3 protein: CASSTRLAGEYEQYF
CDR3 DNA: TGTGCCAGCTCCACGCGACTAGCGGGAGAGTACGAGCAGTACTTC

D gene: TRBD1
V gene: TRBV7-8
clone size: NA
J gene: TRBJ1-2
CDR3 protein: CASSLASQGALGYTF
CDR3 DNA: TGTGCCAGCAGCTTAGCATCACAGGGGGCTTTGGGCTACACCTTC

D gene: NA
V gene: TRBV20-1
clone size: NA
J gene: TRBJ1-5
CDR3 protein: CSARLGISNQPQHF
CDR3 DNA: TGCAGTGCTAGACTGGGGATTAGCAATCAGCCCCAGCATTTT

D gene: NA
V gene: TRBV20-1
clone size: many
J gene: TRBJ1-1
CDR3 protein: CSARVPGQNTEAFF
CDR3 DNA: TGCAGTGCTAGAGTACCGGGACAGAACACTGAAGCTTTCTTT

D gene: NA
V gene: TRBV7-8
clone size: NA
J gene: TRBJ2-2
CDR3 protein: CASSSTGNTGELFF
CDR3 DNA: TGTGCCAGCAGCTCGACAGGGAACACCGGGGAGCTGTTTTTT

D gene: NA
V gene: TRBV29-1
clone size: NA
J gene: TRBJ2-7
CDR3 protein: CSVESGNPYEQYF
CDR3 DNA: TGCAGCGTTGAATCGGGGAACCCCTACGAGCAGTACTTC

D gene: NA
V gene: TRBV5-1
clone size: few
J gene: TRBJ1-1
CDR3 protein: CASSSPAVNAEAFF
CDR3 DNA: TGCGCCAGCAGCTCGCCGGCGGTGAACGCTGAAGCTTTCTTT

D gene: NA
V gene: TRBV27
clone size: once
J gene: TRBJ1-3
CDR3 protein: CASSLRGASAGNTIYF
CDR3 DNA: TGTGCCAGCAGTTTGAGGGGGGCTTCGGCAGGAAACACCATATATTTT

D gene: TRBD1
V gene: TRBV25-1
clone size: NA
J gene: TRBJ1-1
CDR3 protein: CASLDRVNTEAFF
CDR3 DNA: TGTGCCAGCCTAGACAGGGTGAACACTGAAGCTTTCTTT

D gene: NA
V gene: TRBV12-3/TRBV12-4
clone size: few
J gene: TRBJ2-7
CDR3 protein: CASSSLGTVYEQYF
CDR3 DNA: TGTGCCAGCAGTTCCCTCGGGACTGTCTACGAGCAGTACTTC